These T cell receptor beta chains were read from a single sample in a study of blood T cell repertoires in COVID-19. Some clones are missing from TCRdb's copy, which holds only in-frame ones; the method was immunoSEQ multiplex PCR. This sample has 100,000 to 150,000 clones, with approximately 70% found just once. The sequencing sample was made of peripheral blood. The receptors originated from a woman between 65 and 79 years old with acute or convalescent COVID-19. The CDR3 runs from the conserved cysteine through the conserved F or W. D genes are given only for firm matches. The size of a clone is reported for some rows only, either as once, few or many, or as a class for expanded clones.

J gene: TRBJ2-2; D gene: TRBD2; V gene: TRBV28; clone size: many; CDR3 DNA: TGTGCCAGCAGTCCCTTACTAGCGGTGAACACCGGGGAGCTGTTTTTT; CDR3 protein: CASSPLLAVNTGELFF
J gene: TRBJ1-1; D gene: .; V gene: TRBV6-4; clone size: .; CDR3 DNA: TGTGCCAGCAGGATTCGGACAAAGGGGACTGAAGCTTTCTTT; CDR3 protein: CASRIRTKGTEAFF
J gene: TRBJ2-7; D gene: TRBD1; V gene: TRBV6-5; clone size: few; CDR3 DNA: TGTGCCAGCAGTTCCGGACAGGGTGCTGACGAGCAGTACTTC; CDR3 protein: CASSSGQGADEQYF
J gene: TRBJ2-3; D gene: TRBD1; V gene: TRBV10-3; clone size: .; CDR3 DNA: TGTGCCATCAGGACGACAGGGTTCAGCACAGATACGCAGTATTTT; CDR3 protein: CAIRTTGFSTDTQYF
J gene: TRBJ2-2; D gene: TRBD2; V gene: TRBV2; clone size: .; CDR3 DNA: TGTGCCAGCAGAGGGACTAGCGGGTCTGCCGGGGAGCTGTTTTTT; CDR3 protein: CASRGTSGSAGELFF
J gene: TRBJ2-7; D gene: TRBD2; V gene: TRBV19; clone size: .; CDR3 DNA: TGTGCCAGTAGTAGTGCGGGAGGGGGCTACGAGCAGTACTTC; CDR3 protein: CASSSAGGGYEQYF
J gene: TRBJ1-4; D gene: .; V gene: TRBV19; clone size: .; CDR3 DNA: TGTGCCAGTAGTATAAATTGGGCCAGTCGAGGCGGGACTAATGAAAAACTGTTTTTT; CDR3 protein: CASSINWASRGGTNEKLFF
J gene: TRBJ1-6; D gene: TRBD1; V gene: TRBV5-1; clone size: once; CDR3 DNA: TGCGCCAGCAGCTCCGGGACAGGGGATTTTAATTCACCCCTCCACTTT; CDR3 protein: CASSSGTGDFNSPLHF
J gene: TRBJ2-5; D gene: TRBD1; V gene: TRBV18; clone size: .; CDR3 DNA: TGTGCCAGCTCACCCGACAGGGGCCAGTACTTC; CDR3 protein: CASSPDRGQYF
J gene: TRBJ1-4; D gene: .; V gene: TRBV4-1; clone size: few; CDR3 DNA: TGCGCCAGCAGCCAAGATCGGGGGGCGGCTAATGAAAAACTGTTTTTT; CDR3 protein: CASSQDRGAANEKLFF
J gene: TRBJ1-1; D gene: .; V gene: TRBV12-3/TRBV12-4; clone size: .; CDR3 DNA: TGTGCCAGCAGTTTAAGGACAGCCACTGAAGCTTTCTTT; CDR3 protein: CASSLRTATEAFF
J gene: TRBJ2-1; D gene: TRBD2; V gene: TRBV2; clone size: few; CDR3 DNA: TGTGCCAGCGTATGGACTAGCGATAACAATGAGCAGTTCTTC; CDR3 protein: CASVWTSDNNEQFF
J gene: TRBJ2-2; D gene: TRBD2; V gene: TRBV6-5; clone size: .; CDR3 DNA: TGTGCCAGCAGCTCCGGGACTAGCGATTACGGGGAGCTGTTTTTT; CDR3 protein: CASSSGTSDYGELFF
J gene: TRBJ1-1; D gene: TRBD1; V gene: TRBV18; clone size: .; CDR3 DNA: TGTGCCAGCTCAGGGGACAGGTCCATGAACACTGAAGCTTTCTTT; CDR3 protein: CASSGDRSMNTEAFF
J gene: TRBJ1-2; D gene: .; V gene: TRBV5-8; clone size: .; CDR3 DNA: TGTGCCAGCAGCCCGCAGGCGGGGAACGGCTATGGCTACACCTTC; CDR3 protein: CASSPQAGNGYGYTF
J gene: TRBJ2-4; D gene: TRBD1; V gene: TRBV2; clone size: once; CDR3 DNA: TGTGCCAGCAGTATCCCAACAGGGGGGACCAAAAACATTCAGTACTTC; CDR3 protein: CASSIPTGGTKNIQYF
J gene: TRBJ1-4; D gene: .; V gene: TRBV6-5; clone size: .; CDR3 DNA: TGTGCCAGCAGGCGGTTTGAAAAACTGTTTTTT; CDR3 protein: CASRRFEKLFF
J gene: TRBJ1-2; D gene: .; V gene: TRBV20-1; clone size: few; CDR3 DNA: TGCAGTGCTAGTGCGTCCAGACTTAACTATGGCTACACCTTC; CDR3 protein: CSASASRLNYGYTF
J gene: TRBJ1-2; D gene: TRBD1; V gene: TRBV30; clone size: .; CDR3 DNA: TGTGCCTGGAGTGTACGTGGACAGGGTTATGGCTACACCTTC; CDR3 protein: CAWSVRGQGYGYTF
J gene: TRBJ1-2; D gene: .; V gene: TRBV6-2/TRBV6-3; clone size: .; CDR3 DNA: TGTGCCAGCAGTTACAGCGGACGAAACTATGGCTACACCTTC; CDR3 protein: CASSYSGRNYGYTF
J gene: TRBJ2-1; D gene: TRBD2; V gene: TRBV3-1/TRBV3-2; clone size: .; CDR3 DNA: TGTGCCAGCAAAAAAAGAGCGGGAGGGCCTGGGAATGAGCAGTTCTTC; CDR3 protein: CASKKRAGGPGNEQFF
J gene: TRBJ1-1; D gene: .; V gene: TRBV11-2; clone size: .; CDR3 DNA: TGTGCCAGCAGCTTAGATGTCACGGCTGAAGCTTTCTTT; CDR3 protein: CASSLDVTAEAFF
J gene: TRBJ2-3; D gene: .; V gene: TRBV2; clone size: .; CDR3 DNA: TGTGCCAGCAGTCCGGACAGTCATACGCAGTATTTT; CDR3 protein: CASSPDSHTQYF
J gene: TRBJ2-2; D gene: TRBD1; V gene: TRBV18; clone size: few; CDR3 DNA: TGTGCCAGCTCATCCCCCGGACAGGACCTCACCGGGGAGCTGTTTTTT; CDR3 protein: CASSSPGQDLTGELFF
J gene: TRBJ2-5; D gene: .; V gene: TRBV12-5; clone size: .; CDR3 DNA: TGTGCTAGTGCCGTATTGGGGGGAGAGACCCAGTACTTC; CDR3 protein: CASAVLGGETQYF
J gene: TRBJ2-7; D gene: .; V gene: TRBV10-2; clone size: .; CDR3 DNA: TGCGCCAGCACGGGACTCCTTCGTTACGAGCAGTACTTC; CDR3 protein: CASTGLLRYEQYF
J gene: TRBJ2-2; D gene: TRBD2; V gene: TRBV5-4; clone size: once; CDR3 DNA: TGTGCCAGCAGCGCTGGCGGGGGGGCCACTGCTGAATCCGGGGAGCTGTTTTTT; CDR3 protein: CASSAGGGATAESGELFF
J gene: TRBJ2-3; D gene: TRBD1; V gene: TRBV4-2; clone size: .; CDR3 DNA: TGTGCCAGCAGCCAAGGGGGACAGGGGGGAGATACGCAGTATTTT; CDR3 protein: CASSQGGQGGDTQYF
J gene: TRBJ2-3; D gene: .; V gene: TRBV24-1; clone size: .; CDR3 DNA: TGTGCCACCAGTGATACTCAAGTCAGGGATACGCAGTATTTT; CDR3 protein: CATSDTQVRDTQYF
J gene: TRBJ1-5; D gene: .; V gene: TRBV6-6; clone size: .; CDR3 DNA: TGTGCCAGCAGTTACTCGATACAGTTTAGCAATCAGCCCCAGCATTTT; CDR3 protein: CASSYSIQFSNQPQHF
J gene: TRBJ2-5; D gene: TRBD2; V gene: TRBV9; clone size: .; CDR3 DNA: TGTGCCAGCTCAGGACTAGCGGGAGGGGTGAAGACCCAGTACTTC; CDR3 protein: CASSGLAGGVKTQYF